The next 30 T cell receptor beta chains were all read from a single sample in a study of cytomegalovirus exposure and HLA in healthy donors. The table came from immunoSEQ multiplex PCR; TCRdb's copy has only in-frame clones and leaves some out. The repertoire consists of 90,000 to 140,000 clones, with about 88% occurring once and the leading ten covering around 4.1%. The sample consisted of PBMCs. These receptors originate from a woman aged 18 to 35 in good health and CMV-seropositive.

On this clone: An end of the junction does not agree with germline; a read error may underlie this. The chain combines TRBV29-1 with TRBJ2-5; TRBD2 aligns across 8 bases. The V gene's germline CDR1 is SQVTM and CDR2 ANQGSEA. This CDR3 contains 12 residues. CDR3 protein: CSVLASGLVVHF. As DNA, the CDR3 is TGCAGCGTGCTAGCGTCGGGACTAGTTGTACACTTC. The complete variable domain, with remaining parts taken from reference TRBV29-1 and TRBJ2-5, reads SAVISQKPSRDICQRGTSLTIQCQVDSQVTMMFWYRQQPGQSLTLIATANQGSEATYESGFVIDKFPISRPNLTFSTLTVSNMSPEDSSIYLCSVLASGLVVHFGPGTRLLVL.

The chain carries TRBV27 and TRBJ1-5; TRBD1 might be the D (6 bases). There are 14 residues in the CDR3. The V gene's germline CDR1 is MNHEY and CDR2 SMNVEV (reference sequence). The V gene lost 0 bases and the J gene lost 8 bases, with 11 bases spanning the gap. CDR3 residues: CASSLSQGWKPQHF. The CDR3 bases are TGTGCCAGCAGTTTATCACAGGGTTGGAAGCCCCAGCATTTT.

This chain links TRBV5-1 with TRBJ2-7; TRBD1 agrees at 10 bases. CDR1 is SGHRS, CDR2 YFSETQ, per germline. The CDR3 covers 12 residues. The V segment lost 4 bases and the J segment 8 bases; nucleotides outside the gene matches: 3. The CDR3: CASSVGQGKQYF. For the CDR3, the DNA is TGCGCCAGCAGCGTGGGACAGGGGAAGCAGTACTTC.

The rearrangement uses TRBV6-5 and TRBJ2-7, with a tentative D call TRBD1 (5 bases). Germline lookup yields CDR1 MNHEY and CDR2 SVGAGI. The CDR3 sequence is 15 residues long. The V end lost 0 bases, the J end lost 3 bases, and 12 bases lay between the germline ends. CDR3 sequence reads: CASSYSGQGSYEQYF. In nucleotides, the CDR3 is TGTGCCAGCAGTTACTCAGGCCAGGGTAGCTACGAGCAGTACTTC.

The J gene is TRBJ2-1, the V gene TRBV18, with TRBD2 matching 7 bases. Germline loops: CDR1 KGHSH, CDR2 LQKENI. J gave up 5 bases and V 3 bases, and 13 bases lay outside the gene matches. The CDR3 extends over 17 amino acids. The CDR3 is CASSPSAEGGAHNEQFF. Here the CDR3 DNA reads TGTGCCAGCTCACCGTCGGCGGAGGGAGGGGCGCACAATGAGCAGTTCTTC.

The chain is built from TRBV6-1 and TRBJ2-5, with a tentative D call TRBD2 (6 bases). Trimming pared 8 bases from V and 5 bases from J, leaving 9 bases between. Germline CDR1 reads MNHNS; CDR2 reads SASEGT. The length of the CDR3 is 11 residues. This CDR3 is CASRGAETQYF. The CDR3 DNA sequence: TGTGCCAGCCGCGGGGCGGAGACCCAGTACTTC.

The V and J genes are TRBV4-1 and TRBJ1-4; 11 nucleotides agree with TRBD1. Per germline, CDR1 MGHRA and CDR2 YSYEKL. CDR3 size: 17 residues. V trimming: 4 bases; J trimming: 6 bases; junction bases outside the gene matches: 10. The CDR3 DNA follows: TGCGCCAGCAGCCTCCCGACGGACAGGGGGCCTCATGAAAAACTGTTTTTT. Its translation: CASSLPTDRGPHEKLFF.

This sequence joins TRBV23-1 and TRBJ2-5; D call uncertain. TRBV23-1 is reported as an ORF; its role is uncertain. Trimming stripped 6 bases from V and 2 bases from J, with 10 bases between. CDR3 length: 13 residues. The CDR3 loop reads CASRPTVQETQYF. CDR3 nucleotide sequence: TGCGCCAGCAGACCTACGGTTCAAGAGACCCAGTACTTC.

This clone appeared a few times. The chain carries TRBV14 and TRBJ1-1, with D unresolved. This CDR3 is built from 17 residues. Germline V gene lookup returns CDR1 SGHDN and CDR2 FVKESK. V was cut by 0 bases and J by 0 bases, with 14 bases left in between. CDR3 sequence (DNA): TGTGCCAGCAGCCAAGATCGGCGCGGAGGGCTGAACACTGAAGCTTTCTTT. It encodes CASSQDRRGGLNTEAFF.

The rearrangement links TRBV18 to TRBJ2-1; 12 bases are a match to TRBD2. Looked up from germline, CDR1 is KGHSH and CDR2 is LQKENI. Trimming removed 3 bases from V and 10 bases from J; junction bases left unmatched: 7. CDR3 length equals 15 residues. The CDR3 region has the DNA TGTGCCAGCTCACCGAGGGCTAGCGGGGGGGAAGAGCAGTTCTTC. The encoded protein is CASSPRASGGEEQFF.

The chain couples TRBV4-2 to TRBJ1-1, with D perhaps TRBD1 (6 bases). The V gene's germline CDR1 is LGHNA and CDR2 YNFKEQ. V was trimmed by 4 bases and J by 5 bases, leaving 14 bases between them. This CDR3 region has 14 residues. CDR3 in amino acids: CASSPSGTTTEAFF. The CDR3 DNA is TGTGCCAGCAGCCCCTCCGGGACAACGACTGAAGCTTTCTTT.

The chain recombines TRBV4-1 with TRBJ1-4, with 7 bases that match TRBD1. The CDR3 length is 15 residues. In germline, CDR1 is MGHRA, CDR2 YSYEKL. Trimming removed 0 bases from V and 7 bases from J; junction bases left unmatched: 5. CDR3 nucleotide sequence: TGCGCCAGCAGCCAAGAAGACAGGGACTCTGAAAAACTGTTTTTT. The encoded protein is CASSQEDRDSEKLFF.

This rearrangement joins TRBV18 to TRBJ2-6; D may be TRBD1 (6 bases). V was trimmed by 1 base and J by 1 base, leaving 11 bases between them. The CDR3 spans 17 residues. Germline CDR1 and CDR2: KGHSH and LQKENI. The CDR3: CASSPLSTGSGANVLTF. The CDR3 DNA reads as TGTGCCAGCTCACCACTCTCGACAGGATCTGGGGCCAACGTCCTGACTTTC.

In this sample, this clone turned up a few times. The sample holds other DNA sequences that translate to the same CDR3. The V gene is TRBV5-1, the J gene TRBJ2-5, with D perhaps matching TRBD1 (7 bases). The germline CDR1 and CDR2 sequences are SGHRS and YFSETQ. The CDR3 spans 14 residues. Trimming removed 0 bases from V and 4 bases from J, with 10 bases in between. The CDR3 DNA reads TGCGCCAGCAGCTTGGGACAGGGAGGAGAGACCCAGTACTTC. Protein sequence: CASSLGQGGETQYF. Combining the CDR3 with reference TRBV5-1 and TRBJ2-5 gives the whole variable domain KAGVTQTPRYLIKTRGQQVTLSCSPISGHRSVSWYQQTPGQGLQFLFEYFSETQRNKGNFPGRFSGRQFSNSRSEMNVSTLELGDSALYLCASSLGQGGETQYFGPGTRLLVL.

The CDR3 bases are TGTGCCAGCAGGAGACAGGGGGCCGGGGAGCTGTTTTTT. This encodes CASRRQGAGELFF. V gene TRBV7-3 combines with J gene TRBJ2-2, with 9 positions matching TRBD1. The CDR3 is 13 residues long. V gave up 6 bases and J gave up 6 bases; unmatched junction bases: 2. Germline values: CDR1 SGHTA, CDR2 FQGTGA.

There are a few counts of this clone. The chain recombines TRBV2 with TRBJ2-7; 7 bases align to TRBD2. The CDR3 is 14 residues long. Germline V gene lookup returns CDR1 SNHLY and CDR2 FYNNEI. With 4 bases clipped from V and 2 bases from J, the junction kept 5 bases outside the gene matches. The CDR3 DNA sequence: TGTGCCAGCAGTGTGGGCGGGGGACCCTACGAGCAGTACTTC. The encoded protein is CASSVGGGPYEQYF.

The V and J genes are TRBV9 and TRBJ1-1, with 8 bases lining up with TRBD1. Looked up from germline, CDR1 is SGDLS and CDR2 is YYNGEE. J lost 0 bases, V lost 0 bases, and 7 bases had no gene match. CDR3 size: 17 residues. CDR3 DNA sequence: TGTGCCAGCAGCGTAGACCCAGGGGGCGGAGTGAACACTGAAGCTTTCTTT. Its protein product is CASSVDPGGGVNTEAFF.

The V and J genes are TRBV6-4 and TRBJ1-6; D is perhaps TRBD1 (5 bases). V dropped 3 bases and J dropped 10 bases, with 10 bases sitting between them. The germline gives CDR1 MRHNA, CDR2 SNTAGT. There are 13 residues in the CDR3. DNA for the CDR3: TGTGCCAGCAGTGAAATTCCAGGGTCACCCCTCCACTTT. It translates to CASSEIPGSPLHF.

This rearrangement joins TRBV11-3 to TRBJ2-1; D might be TRBD2 (6 bases). Germline CDR1 SGHNT, CDR2 YENEEA. This CDR3 has 13 amino acids. V dropped 3 bases and J dropped 7 bases, with 10 bases sitting between them. As DNA, the CDR3 is TGTGCCAGCAGCTTTCGGGGGAGGAATGAGCAGTTCTTC. This codes for CASSFRGRNEQFF.

The V and J genes are TRBV19 and TRBJ2-2; weak D call: TRBD2 (6 bases). Trimming left V 3 bases short and J 7 bases short, with 15 bases between. CDR1 LNHDA and CDR2 SQIVND come from the germline V gene (reference sequence). The CDR3 sequence is 15 residues long. The CDR3 region is CASSIGGLVGGELFF. In DNA form, the CDR3 reads TGTGCCAGTAGTATTGGGGGGTTGGTTGGCGGGGAGCTGTTTTTT.

In its sample, this clone was seen once. V and J are TRBV10-3 and TRBJ2-6; possibly TRBD1 for D (6 bases). V lost 6 bases, J lost 0 bases, and 12 bases lay in between. This CDR3 is 16 amino acids long. The germline gives CDR1 ENHRY, CDR2 SYGVKD. This CDR3 reads CAISGQIGSGANVLTF. CDR3 nucleotide sequence: TGTGCCATCAGCGGACAGATCGGCTCTGGGGCCAACGTCCTGACTTTC.

V and J are TRBV2 and TRBJ1-3; weak D call: TRBD1 (5 bases). V was pared by 4 bases and J by 2 bases, with 6 bases between. The germline V gene encodes CDR1 SNHLY and CDR2 FYNNEI. The CDR3 length is 13 residues. CDR3 sequence reads: CASSAGTGNTIYF. The CDR3 nucleotides read TGTGCCAGCAGTGCAGGGACTGGAAACACCATATATTTT.

The chain is built from TRBV28 and TRBJ2-7; 8 bases match TRBD2. Per the germline V gene, CDR1 is MDHEN and CDR2 is SYDVKM. V lost 4 bases to trimming and J lost 3 bases; unmatched junction nucleotides: 8. CDR3 size: 15 residues. Written as DNA, the CDR3 is TGTGCCAGCAGTTCCTTGGGTAGCGGGAACTACGAGCAGTACTTC. Its translation is CASSSLGSGNYEQYF. Combining the CDR3 with reference TRBV28 and TRBJ2-7 gives the whole variable domain DVKVTQSSRYLVKRTGEKVFLECVQDMDHENMFWYRQDPGLGLRLIYFSYDVKMKEKGDIPEGYSVSREKKERFSLILESASTNQTSMYLCASSSLGSGNYEQYFGPGTRLTVT.

This clone has only a few counts. The chain has TRBV12-5 and TRBJ2-5, with D unclear. V was pared by 3 bases and J by 5 bases, with 16 bases between. Germline CDR1 LGHNT, CDR2 FRNRAP. The CDR3 contains 15 residues. The CDR3 sequence: CASGLWAGKMETQYF. CDR3 DNA: TGTGCTAGTGGTTTATGGGCAGGAAAGATGGAGACCCAGTACTTC.

The chain employs TRBV6-1 and TRBJ2-7; possibly TRBD1 for D (7 bases). The CDR3 has 14 residues. Germline V gene sequence: CDR1 MNHNS, CDR2 SASEGT. Deletions cut 8 bases from V and 6 bases from J, with 20 bases between. The CDR3 nucleotides are TGTGCCAGCTCCCGTGGAGGGGGCTCCGGCGAGCAGTACTTC. This sequence encodes CASSRGGGSGEQYF.

This rearrangement joins TRBV9 to TRBJ2-2, with 9 bases fitting TRBD2. This CDR3 is built from 15 residues. Germline V lookup: CDR1 SGDLS, CDR2 YYNGEE. V lost 0 bases, J lost 3 bases, and 0 bases stayed unmatched. CDR3 sequence (DNA): TGTGCCAGCAGCGTAGGGACTAGCGACACCGGGGAGCTGTTTTTT. Translating gives CASSVGTSDTGELFF. Filled out from reference TRBV9 and TRBJ2-2, the complete variable domain reads DSGVTQTPKHLITATGQRVTLRCSPRSGDLSVYWYQQSLDQGLQFLIQYYNGEERAKGNILERFSAQQFPDLHSELNLSSLELGDSALYFCASSVGTSDTGELFFGEGSRLTVL.

This rearrangement joins TRBV2 to TRBJ1-2; D call uncertain. V lost 7 bases and J lost 8, with 20 bases in between. This CDR3 contains 14 residues. The germline V gene has CDR1 SNHLY and CDR2 FYNNEI. The CDR3 is CASKANGGSGGYTF. The CDR3 coding sequence is TGTGCCAGCAAGGCTAACGGAGGTTCGGGGGGCTACACCTTC.

The V call is TRBV9, the J call TRBJ1-1, with 10 bases fitting TRBD1. There are 16 residues in the CDR3. The germline V gene has CDR1 SGDLS and CDR2 YYNGEE. The V and J ends lost 3 bases and 5 bases, in that order; junction bases with no gene match: 10. The CDR3 spells CASSAETGGAKTEAFF. As DNA, the CDR3 is TGTGCCAGCAGCGCAGAGACAGGGGGCGCGAAAACTGAAGCTTTCTTT. Looking up the rest from reference TRBV9 and TRBJ1-1 gives the full variable domain: DSGVTQTPKHLITATGQRVTLRCSPRSGDLSVYWYQQSLDQGLQFLIQYYNGEERAKGNILERFSAQQFPDLHSELNLSSLELGDSALYFCASSAETGGAKTEAFFGQGTRLTVV.

The chain has TRBV30 and TRBJ1-5; tentative D call: TRBD1 (5 bases). Germline CDR1 is GTSNPN and CDR2 is SVGIG (reference sequence). The CDR3 is 16 amino acids. V dropped 5 bases and J dropped 7 bases, with 24 bases sitting between them. For the CDR3, the DNA is TGTGCCTGGGAATTTATCAGGGAAGGTGTTGAACAGCCCCAGCATTTT. This encodes CAWEFIREGVEQPQHF. Looking up the rest from reference TRBV30 and TRBJ1-5 gives the full variable domain: SQTIHQWPATLVQPVGSPLSLECTVEGTSNPNLYWYRQAAGRGLQLLFYSVGIGQISSEVPQNLSASRPQDRQFILSSKKLLLSDSGFYLCAWEFIREGVEQPQHFGDGTRLSIL.

The V call is TRBV5-5, the J call TRBJ2-7; 10 positions match TRBD1. The V gene's germline CDR1 is SGHKS and CDR2 YYEKEE (reference sequence). This CDR3 is 15 amino acids long. V was clipped by 4 bases and J by 6 bases; unmatched bases: 10. This CDR3 is CASSLPGQGIGEQYF. In DNA, the CDR3 is TGTGCCAGCAGCCTGCCGGGACAGGGGATAGGCGAGCAGTACTTC.